This T cell receptor (beta chain) came from a study of blood T cell repertoires in COVID-19. The V end lost 0 bases, the J end lost 10 bases, and 14 bases lay between the germline ends. The CDR3 loop spans 15 amino acids. The germline gives CDR1 SGHRS, CDR2 YFSETQ. TCRdb's copy holds only in-frame clones and misses some; the assay was immunoSEQ multiplex PCR. The table shows more than 95,000 clones, with 90% to 95% occurring only once. The V call is TRBV5-1, the J call TRBJ1-6, with D possibly matching TRBD1 (6 bases). Material for sequencing was peripheral blood. The receptor's source is a human donor in a cohort sampled during active COVID-19. The CDR3 is CASSLGLQGSSPLHF. The CDR3 DNA is TGCGCCAGCAGCTTGGGTCTGCAGGGGTCCTCACCCCTCCACTTT.